This T cell receptor (beta chain) was sequenced for a study of T cell repertoires in cytomegalovirus infection. With respect to this clonotype: Its target is unknown.

Study findings and constraints: The ex vivo response was dominated by HLA-C-restricted CMV-specific TCR beta clonotypes.

TCRdb reprocessed the reads via MiXCR and lists one record per CDR3 protein. The sample includes about 890,000 distinct CDR3 sequences, 30% to 40% seen only once; the top ten take roughly an eighth. The CDR3 loop spans 16 amino acids. After removal of 4 bases from V and 6 bases from J, the junction contained 10 bases not matched to a gene. Germline V lookup: CDR1 MNHNS, CDR2 SASEGT. This chain uses TRBV6-1 with TRBJ1-5; TRBD1 aligns across 9 bases. The sequencing used cultured CD8+ T cells from PBMCs, collected from culture after CMV antigen stimulation. The TCR sequence derives from a human donor in good health (CMV status not recorded). Some clones in this sample may be carry-over from other donors' samples. In DNA, the CDR3 is TGTGCCAGCAGTGGTGAGCTGCACAGGGGGCCTCAGCCCCAGCATTTT. Its translation is CASSGELHRGPQPQHF.